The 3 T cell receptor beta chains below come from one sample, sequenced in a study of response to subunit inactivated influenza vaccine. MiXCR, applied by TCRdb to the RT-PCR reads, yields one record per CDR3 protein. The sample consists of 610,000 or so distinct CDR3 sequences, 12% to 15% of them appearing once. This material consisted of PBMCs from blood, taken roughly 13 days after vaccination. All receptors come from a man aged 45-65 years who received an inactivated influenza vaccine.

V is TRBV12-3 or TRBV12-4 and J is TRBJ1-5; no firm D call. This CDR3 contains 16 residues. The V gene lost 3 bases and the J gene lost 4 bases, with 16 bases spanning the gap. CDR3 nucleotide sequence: TGTGCCAGCAGTTTGGGCGGACCGTCAGATAATCAGCCCCAGCATTTT. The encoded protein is CASSLGGPSDNQPQHF.

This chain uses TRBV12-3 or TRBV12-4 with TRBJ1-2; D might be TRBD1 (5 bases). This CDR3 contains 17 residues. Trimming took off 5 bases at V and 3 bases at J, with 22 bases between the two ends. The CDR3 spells CASSAGQGPLGDYGYTF. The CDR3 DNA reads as TGTGCCAGCAGTGCTGGGCAGGGACCTCTAGGCGACTATGGCTACACCTTC.

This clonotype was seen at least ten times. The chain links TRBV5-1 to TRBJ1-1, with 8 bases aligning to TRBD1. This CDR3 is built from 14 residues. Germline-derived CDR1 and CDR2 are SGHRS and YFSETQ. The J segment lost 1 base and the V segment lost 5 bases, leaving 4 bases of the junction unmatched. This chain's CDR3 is CASSSGTGNTEAFF. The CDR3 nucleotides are TGCGCCAGCAGTTCCGGGACAGGGAACACTGAAGCTTTCTTT.